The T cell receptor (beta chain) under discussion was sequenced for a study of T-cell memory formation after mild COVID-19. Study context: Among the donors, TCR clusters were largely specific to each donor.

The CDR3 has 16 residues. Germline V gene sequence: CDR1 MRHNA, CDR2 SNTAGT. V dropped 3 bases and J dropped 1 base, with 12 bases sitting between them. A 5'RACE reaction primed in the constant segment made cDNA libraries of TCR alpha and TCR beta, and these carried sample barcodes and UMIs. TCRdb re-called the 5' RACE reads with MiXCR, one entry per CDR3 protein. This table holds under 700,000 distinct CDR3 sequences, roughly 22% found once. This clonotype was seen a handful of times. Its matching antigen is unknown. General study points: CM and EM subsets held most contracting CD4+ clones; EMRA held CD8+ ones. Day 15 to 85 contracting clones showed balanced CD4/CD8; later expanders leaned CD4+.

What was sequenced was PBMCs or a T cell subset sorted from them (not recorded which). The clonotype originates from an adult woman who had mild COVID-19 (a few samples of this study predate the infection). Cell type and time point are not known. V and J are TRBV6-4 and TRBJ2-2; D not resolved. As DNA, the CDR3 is TGTGCCAGCAGTGAACTCGCGGCAGGGAACACCGGGGAGCTGTTTTTT. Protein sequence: CASSELAAGNTGELFF.